The 5 T cell receptor beta chains listed next were all sequenced from one sample in a study of blood T cell repertoires in COVID-19. Sequenced by immunoSEQ multiplex PCR; TCRdb stores in-frame clones only, minus some. Of 120,000 or so clones in the sample, around 64% are singletons; the top ten hold 0.7% to 1%. The sample was peripheral blood. The receptors originated from a human donor with acute or convalescent COVID-19. The donor label of this sample is uncertain.

This rearrangement joins TRBV12-3 or TRBV12-4 to TRBJ1-2; TRBD1 might be the D (6 bases). The CDR3 spans 12 residues. The V gene lost 5 bases and the J gene lost 10 bases, with 14 bases spanning the gap. The chain's CDR3 is CASSTLTGHYTF. As DNA, the CDR3 is TGTGCCAGCAGTACTTTGACAGGTCACTACACCTTC.

This chain connects TRBV15 to TRBJ2-7, with D perhaps TRBD2 (7 bases). Trimming pared 3 bases from V and 0 bases from J, leaving 18 bases between. Germline loops: CDR1 LNHNV, CDR2 YYDKDF (reference sequence). The CDR3 runs to 17 residues. The CDR3 DNA sequence: TGTGCCACCAGCAGCCCTGGGGGGGGCCTGAGCTCCTACGAGCAGTACTTC. The encoded protein is CATSSPGGGLSSYEQYF. The complete variable domain, with remaining parts taken from reference TRBV15 and TRBJ2-7, reads DAMVIQNPRYQVTQFGKPVTLSCSQTLNHNVMYWYQQKSSQAPKLLFHYYDKDFNNEADTPDNFQSRRPNTSFCFLDIRSPGLGDTAMYLCATSSPGGGLSSYEQYFGPGTRLTVT.

The sample holds one count of this clone. CDR3: CASSLGPRGSGNTIYF. In DNA, the CDR3 is TGCGCCAGCAGCTTGGGGCCCAGGGGCTCTGGAAACACCATATATTTT. This rearrangement joins TRBV5-1 to TRBJ1-3, with a weak D call TRBD1 (6 bases). The germline V and J ends were trimmed by 0 bases and 0 bases, with 10 bases remaining between them. The CDR3 runs 16 residues. Germline V lookup: CDR1 SGHRS, CDR2 YFSETQ.

The V gene is TRBV9, the J gene TRBJ1-1; 9 positions agree with TRBD1. V dropped 0 bases and J dropped 4; count of bases not matched to a gene: 13. The CDR3 sequence is 18 residues long. The germline CDR1 and CDR2 sequences are SGDLS and YYNGEE. This CDR3 reads CASSVATGQGRLRTEAFF. The CDR3, as DNA: TGTGCCAGCAGCGTAGCTACCGGACAGGGGAGGCTACGCACTGAAGCTTTCTTT.

This clone has a handful of counts. The chain employs TRBV4-1 and TRBJ2-7; 8 nucleotides match TRBD2. This CDR3 has 14 residues. After removal of 3 bases from V and 7 bases from J, the junction contained 8 bases not matched to a gene. CDR1 MGHRA and CDR2 YSYEKL come from the germline V gene. Here the CDR3 reads CASSHGSRGGEQYF. The DNA for the CDR3 is TGCGCCAGCAGCCACGGGTCGCGCGGGGGGGAGCAGTACTTC.